This TCR beta chain appears in the sequencing data of a study of T cell responses to AZD1222 COVID-19 vaccine. Study at large: Pooling covered second doses at about 4 or about 12 weeks. Findings of the study overall: Spike-specific TCR breadth and depth grew following two AZD1222 doses.

Germline V lookup: CDR1 MRHNA, CDR2 SNTAGT. The CDR3 contains 15 residues. The trim removed 3 bases at V and 4 bases at J, leaving 6 bases unmatched. Some clones are missing from TCRdb's copy, which holds only in-frame ones; the method was immunoSEQ multiplex PCR. The table has some 140,000 clones, 70% to 90% seen once; the top ten hold roughly 6%. With regard to this clone: Antigen specificity is unknown.

The chain links TRBV6-4 to TRBJ2-3; 8 bases map to TRBD2. Source: peripheral blood, taken on day 0 of AZD1222 vaccination. This clonotype was obtained from an adult in good health. Here the CDR3 DNA reads TGTGCCAGCAGTGAGGGCGGGAGGACCTCAGATACGCAGTATTTT. Translation gives CASSEGGRTSDTQYF.